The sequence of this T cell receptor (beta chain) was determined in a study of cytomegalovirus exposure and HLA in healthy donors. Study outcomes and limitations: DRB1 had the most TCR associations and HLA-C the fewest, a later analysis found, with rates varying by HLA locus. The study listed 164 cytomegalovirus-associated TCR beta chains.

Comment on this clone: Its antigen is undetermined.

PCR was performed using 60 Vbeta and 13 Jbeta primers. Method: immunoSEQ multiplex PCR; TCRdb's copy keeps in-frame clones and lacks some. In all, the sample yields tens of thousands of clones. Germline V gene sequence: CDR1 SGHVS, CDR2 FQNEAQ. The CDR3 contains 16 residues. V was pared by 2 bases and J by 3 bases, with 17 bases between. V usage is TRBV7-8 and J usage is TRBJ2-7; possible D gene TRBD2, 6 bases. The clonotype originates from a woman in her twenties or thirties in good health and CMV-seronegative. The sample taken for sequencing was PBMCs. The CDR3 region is CASSLLVASANYEQYF. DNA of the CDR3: TGTGCCAGCAGCTTACTGGTGGCTAGCGCAAACTACGAGCAGTACTTC.